The T cell receptor (beta chain) described here comes from a study of blood T cell repertoires in COVID-19. Background on the study: Spain, Italy and the United States supplied samples that represented acute and convalescent COVID-19.

V was clipped by 5 bases and J by 2 bases, with 12 bases between them. The CDR3 runs to 14 residues. The germline V gene encodes CDR1 MDHEN and CDR2 SYDVKM. Generated by immunoSEQ multiplex PCR, the TCRdb table keeps only in-frame clones and is missing some. Of more than 300,000 clones listed, roughly 90% were seen once; the top ten hold almost 9.5%. Donors in Cohort 3 who had recovered were those with two negative PCRs, healthcare professional clearance, or resolution of their symptoms. This chain joins TRBV28 and TRBJ1-2; the D gene is possibly TRBD1 (6 bases). The receptor was derived from a woman aged 25 to 39 who had recovered from COVID-19. Sequenced material: PBMCs or T cells enriched from blood (not recorded which). CDR3 nucleotides: TGTGCCAGCAGTCCAGACGGACAGAACTATGGCTACACCTTC. Its protein product is CASSPDGQNYGYTF.